The 27 T cell receptor beta chains reported below all come from one sample, sequenced in a study of blood T cell repertoires in COVID-19. TCRdb keeps only in-frame clones here, not all; method: immunoSEQ multiplex PCR. This sample has roughly 280,000 clones, with roughly 86% found just once. The specimen was peripheral blood. These receptors all come from a man between 18 and 35 years old with active or convalescent COVID-19.

This clone was found a few times. The CDR3 nucleotides are TGTGCCAGTAGTCAAGGACAGGGGCGGTCACCCCTCCACTTT. Its protein is CASSQGQGRSPLHF. The rearrangement uses TRBV19 and TRBJ1-6; 9 bases fit TRBD1. Germline-derived CDR1 and CDR2 are LNHDA and SQIVND (reference sequence). This CDR3 region has 14 residues. After removal of 5 bases from V and 10 bases from J, the junction contained 6 bases not matched to a gene.

The J gene is TRBJ1-5, the V gene TRBV28; perhaps TRBD1 as D (5 bases). The CDR3 covers 12 residues. V lost 5 bases to trimming and J lost 11 bases, with 13 bases between them. Looked up from germline, CDR1 is MDHEN and CDR2 is SYDVKM. The CDR3 DNA sequence: TGTGCCAGCAGTGTACAGGCCTCTGCCCAGCATTTT. This sequence encodes CASSVQASAQHF. The full variable domain, with the rest looked up from reference TRBV28 and TRBJ1-5, is DVKVTQSSRYLVKRTGEKVFLECVQDMDHENMFWYRQDPGLGLRLIYFSYDVKMKEKGDIPEGYSVSREKKERFSLILESASTNQTSMYLCASSVQASAQHFGDGTRLSIL.

The rearrangement joins TRBV5-8 to TRBJ1-5; D possibly corresponds to TRBD1 (6 bases). The germline V and J ends were trimmed by 6 bases and 3 bases, with 10 bases remaining between them. This CDR3 is 13 amino acids long. Germline assignment: CDR1 SGHTS and CDR2 YDEGEE. The CDR3 here is CASNPGDNQPQHF. DNA of the CDR3: TGTGCCAGCAACCCAGGGGACAATCAGCCCCAGCATTTT. The full variable domain, in which reference TRBV5-8 and TRBJ1-5 provide the parts outside the CDR3, is EAGVTQSPTHLIKTRGQQATLRCSPISGHTSVYWYQQALGLGLQFLLWYDEGEERNRGNFPPRFSGRQFPNYSSELNVNALELEDSALYLCASNPGDNQPQHFGDGTRLSIL.

Only one count was recorded for this clone. V gene TRBV7-9 combines with J gene TRBJ1-1; D is perhaps TRBD1 (5 bases). The CDR3 is 14 residues long. Trimming took 1 base from V and 7 from J, leaving 13 bases between them. CDR1 is SEHNR, CDR2 FQNEAQ, per germline (reference sequence). CDR3 protein: CASSLENRRGEAFF. DNA of the CDR3: TGTGCCAGCAGCTTAGAAAACAGAAGGGGTGAAGCTTTCTTT. The full variable domain, in which reference TRBV7-9 and TRBJ1-1 provide the parts outside the CDR3, is DTGVSQNPRHKITKRGQNVTFRCDPISEHNRLYWYRQTLGQGPEFLTYFQNEAQLEKSRLLSDRFSAERPKGSFSTLEIQRTEQGDSAMYLCASSLENRRGEAFFGQGTRLTVV.

This chain joins TRBV9 and TRBJ2-3; TRBD2 matches at 7 bases. Trimming cost V 2 bases and J 6 bases; bases outside gene matches: 12. This CDR3 is 16 amino acids long. Germline V lookup: CDR1 SGDLS, CDR2 YYNGEE. The DNA for the CDR3 is TGTGCCAGCAGCGTCCCAAGCGGGAAAGAGTGGGATACGCAGTATTTT. Its protein product is CASSVPSGKEWDTQYF.

The V call is TRBV7-9, the J call TRBJ1-1, with 7 bases matching TRBD1. The trim removed 6 bases at V and 7 bases at J, leaving 11 bases unmatched. The germline V gene encodes CDR1 SEHNR and CDR2 FQNEAQ (reference sequence). There are 14 residues in the CDR3. The CDR3 DNA follows: TGTGCCAGCAGTTTGGACAGGACTAATGTTGAAGCTTTCTTT. Translating gives CASSLDRTNVEAFF.

CDR3 sequence reads: CASSSPTEYSYEQYF. Here the CDR3 DNA reads TGTGCCAGCAGCTCCCCGACGGAGTACTCCTACGAGCAGTACTTC. The chain uses TRBV11-2 and TRBJ2-7; no clear D gene. Trimming stripped 4 bases from V and 0 bases from J, with 13 bases between. Germline values: CDR1 SGHAT, CDR2 FQNNGV. The CDR3 is made up of 15 amino acids. Variable domain in full (rest from reference TRBV11-2 and TRBJ2-7): EAGVAQSPRYKIIEKRQSVAFWCNPISGHATLYWYQQILGQGPKLLIQFQNNGVVDDSQLPKDRFSAERLKGVDSTLKIQPAKLEDSAVYLCASSSPTEYSYEQYFGPGTRLTVT.

The rearrangement uses TRBV6-4 and TRBJ2-3; D possibly corresponds to TRBD1 (7 bases). Germline assignment: CDR1 MRHNA and CDR2 SNTAGT. Trimming shortened V by 6 bases and J by 0 bases, and 10 bases separated the two germline ends. The CDR3 contains 14 residues. The CDR3 region has the DNA TGTGCCAGCAGCAGGGGGGAGAGCACAGATACGCAGTATTTT. It is translated as CASSRGESTDTQYF.

The chain joins TRBV5-5 to TRBJ2-1; D is uncertain. V gave up 6 bases and J gave up 8 bases, with 15 bases separating them. The CDR3 totals 13 residues. Germline V gives CDR1 SGHKS, CDR2 YYEKEE (reference sequence). The CDR3 loop is CASTPTQRYEQFF. The CDR3 DNA sequence: TGTGCCAGCACCCCTACCCAACGGTATGAGCAGTTCTTC.

The gene calls are TRBV7-8 and TRBJ1-5, with D hard to call. CDR1 SGHVS and CDR2 FQNEAQ come from the germline V gene. Trimming removed 5 bases at V and 1 base at J, with 12 bases between. This CDR3 comprises 15 residues. Here the CDR3 DNA reads TGTGCCAGCAGCGGGAGGATCCAGAGCAATCAGCCCCAGCATTTT. Translating gives CASSGRIQSNQPQHF.

V and J are TRBV29-1 and TRBJ1-5; TRBD1 matches 12 bases. The CDR3 has 15 amino acids. The V gene's germline CDR1 is SQVTM and CDR2 ANQGSEA. V shed 7 bases, J shed 5 bases, and the junction held 9 bases outside the gene matches. Here the CDR3 DNA reads TGCAGCGACGGGACAGGGGGCTTCTGGGATCAGCCCCAGCATTTT. It codes for CSDGTGGFWDQPQHF.

This rearrangement joins TRBV3-1 (or the pseudogene TRBV3-2) to TRBJ2-7; 7 bases are shared with TRBD2. J was trimmed by 5 bases and V by 4 bases; bases with no gene match: 5. Germline V gene sequence: CDR1 LGHDT, CDR2 YNNKEL (reference sequence). This CDR3 is built from 13 residues. The CDR3 region has the DNA TGTGCCAGCAGCCGAGCTAGCGGAAACGAGCAGTACTTC. Residues: CASSRASGNEQYF.

J is TRBJ1-2 and V is TRBV28; 11 nucleotides agree with TRBD1. V lost 4 bases, J lost 8 bases, and 6 bases stayed unmatched. The CDR3 consists of 14 residues. From germline, CDR1 is MDHEN and CDR2 SYDVKM. As DNA, the CDR3 is TGTGCCAGCAGTTCGGACAGGGGGCGTTTAGGCTACACCTTC. Residues: CASSSDRGRLGYTF.

This clone has only a few counts. The V gene is TRBV5-1, the J gene TRBJ1-1; no clear D. V lost 0 bases, J lost 2 bases, and 11 bases lay in between. The length of the CDR3 is 15 residues. Germline V lookup: CDR1 SGHRS, CDR2 YFSETQ. As DNA, the CDR3 is TGCGCCAGCAGCTTGGGCGACAACGGAAACACTGAAGCTTTCTTT. Its translation is CASSLGDNGNTEAFF. Looking up the rest from reference TRBV5-1 and TRBJ1-1 gives the full variable domain: KAGVTQTPRYLIKTRGQQVTLSCSPISGHRSVSWYQQTPGQGLQFLFEYFSETQRNKGNFPGRFSGRQFSNSRSEMNVSTLELGDSALYLCASSLGDNGNTEAFFGQGTRLTVV.

The V call is TRBV18, the J call TRBJ2-3, with TRBD2 identical over 12 bases. J gave up 4 bases and V 6 bases, and 8 bases lay outside the gene matches. The CDR3 totals 16 residues. Germline V gene data show CDR1 as KGHSH and CDR2 as LQKENI. The chain's CDR3 is CASSPTSGRYPDTQYF. CDR3 DNA: TGTGCCAGCTCGCCTACTAGCGGGAGGTACCCAGATACGCAGTATTTT. Filled out from reference TRBV18 and TRBJ2-3, the complete variable domain reads NAGVMQNPRHLVRRRGQEARLRCSPMKGHSHVYWYRQLPEEGLKFMVYLQKENIIDESGMPKERFSAEFPKEGPSILRIQQVVRGDSAAYFCASSPTSGRYPDTQYFGPGTRLTVL.

This clone appeared once. V is TRBV19 and J is TRBJ2-3; TRBD2 might be the D (5 bases). Germline CDR1 reads LNHDA; CDR2 reads SQIVND (reference sequence). The CDR3 spans 15 residues. Trimming removed 6 bases from V and 6 bases from J, with 19 bases in between. The CDR3 loop is CASRDPGSGADTQYF. CDR3 nucleotide sequence: TGTGCCAGTAGAGACCCGGGATCGGGTGCCGATACGCAGTATTTT.

This clone showed up just once. The V and J genes are TRBV19 and TRBJ1-4; the match to TRBD1 covers 7 bases. V lost 5 bases to trimming and J lost 6 bases; unmatched junction nucleotides: 12. CDR3 size: 16 residues. Germline CDR1 reads LNHDA; CDR2 reads SQIVND (reference sequence). CDR3 in amino acids: CASSETSGTVHEKLFF. DNA of the CDR3: TGTGCCAGTAGTGAAACTTCCGGGACAGTTCATGAAAAACTGTTTTTT.

This clone occurred once. The chain carries TRBV5-1 and TRBJ2-1, with D maybe TRBD2 (7 bases). The CDR3 covers 15 residues. The germline gives CDR1 SGHRS, CDR2 YFSETQ. Between the trimmed V and J ends, which lost 0 bases and 2 bases, there was a span of 9 bases. CDR3 in amino acids: CASSLVGGPYNEQFF. As DNA, the CDR3 is TGCGCCAGCAGCTTGGTCGGGGGGCCCTACAATGAGCAGTTCTTC. The complete variable domain, with remaining parts taken from reference TRBV5-1 and TRBJ2-1, reads KAGVTQTPRYLIKTRGQQVTLSCSPISGHRSVSWYQQTPGQGLQFLFEYFSETQRNKGNFPGRFSGRQFSNSRSEMNVSTLELGDSALYLCASSLVGGPYNEQFFGPGTRLTVL.

In regard to this clone: A read error may produce the germline difference seen at one junction end. DNA of the CDR3: TGTGCTAGCAGCTCCGGACTAGCGGGTAGGGAGACCCAGTACTTC. Translated: CASSSGLAGRETQYF. V is TRBV7-7 and J is TRBJ2-5, with TRBD2 identical over 11 bases. Germline V gene lookup returns CDR1 SSHAT and CDR2 FNYEAQ (reference sequence). The CDR3 runs 15 residues.

This clone showed up just once. V usage is TRBV10-3 and J usage is TRBJ1-3, with a weak D call TRBD1 (5 bases). Germline CDR1 reads ENHRY; CDR2 reads SYGVKD. The CDR3 runs to 15 residues. The ends were cut back, 10 bases at V and 0 bases at J, with 16 bases in the middle. DNA for the CDR3: TGTGCCACCTTCCCGACAGTCCACTCTGGAAACACCATATATTTT. Protein: CATFPTVHSGNTIYF.

V gene TRBV7-9 combines with J gene TRBJ1-3; D gene unclear. The CDR3 consists of 15 residues. The germline gives CDR1 SEHNR, CDR2 FQNEAQ (reference sequence). Trimming took 7 bases from V and 4 from J, leaving 17 bases between them. The CDR3 DNA reads TGTGCCAGCATCCACGGGTGGGGAGACGGAAACACCATATATTTT. This encodes CASIHGWGDGNTIYF.

The chain recombines TRBV7-2 with TRBJ1-1; D is ambiguous. The CDR3 is made up of 13 amino acids. Germline CDR1 SGHTA, CDR2 FQGNSA. Trimming removed 6 bases at V and 6 bases at J, with 14 bases between. The CDR3 region has the DNA TGTGCCAGCAGACTTCGGGAGGTGGCTGAAGCTTTCTTT. Amino acids: CASRLREVAEAFF.

The genes are TRBV5-1 and TRBJ2-3, with 11 positions matching TRBD2. V was clipped by 8 bases and J by 6 bases; unmatched bases: 8. Looked up from germline, CDR1 is SGHRS and CDR2 is YFSETQ. The CDR3 runs 14 residues. The DNA of the CDR3 is TGCGCCAGTATACTAGCGGGGGACGGGGATACGCAGTATTTT. It specifies CASILAGDGDTQYF.

The chain carries TRBV9 and TRBJ2-5; D perhaps matches TRBD2 (6 bases). The germline V gene encodes CDR1 SGDLS and CDR2 YYNGEE. The CDR3 runs to 15 residues. Trimming removed 0 bases at V and 2 bases at J, with 11 bases between. CDR3 sequence: CASSVAGDLQETQYF. CDR3 bases: TGTGCCAGCAGCGTAGCGGGGGACCTTCAAGAGACCCAGTACTTC.

The chain uses TRBV5-1 and TRBJ1-1; no clear D gene. The V end was cut by 6 bases, the J end by 6 bases, with 18 bases between. CDR1 and CDR2 from the germline V gene are SGHRS and YFSETQ. This CDR3 comprises 14 residues. CDR3 bases: TGCGCCAGCAAGCTTCTCGCAAAGATGCCTGAAGCTTTCTTT. Translated: CASKLLAKMPEAFF.

The rearrangement links TRBV6-5 to TRBJ1-2; TRBD1 might be the D (6 bases). This CDR3 region has 13 residues. From germline, CDR1 is MNHEY and CDR2 SVGAGI. Trimming cost V 2 bases and J 8 bases, with 12 bases left between them. This chain's CDR3 is CASSYHREGGYTF. In nucleotides, the CDR3 is TGTGCCAGCAGTTACCACAGGGAGGGAGGCTACACCTTC.

This clone was detected once. The chain has TRBV19 and TRBJ2-1; maybe TRBD2 (5 bases). The V end was cut by 2 bases, the J end by 9 bases, with 14 bases between. CDR1 is LNHDA and CDR2 is SQIVND in the germline V gene (reference sequence). This CDR3 spans 14 amino acids. The CDR3 nucleotides are TGTGCCAGTAGTATAAGGAATTACGGAGGTGAGCAGTTCTTC. It translates to CASSIRNYGGEQFF. Supplemented by reference TRBV19 and TRBJ2-1, the full variable domain reads DGGITQSPKYLFRKEGQNVTLSCEQNLNHDAMYWYRQDPGQGLRLIYYSQIVNDFQKGDIAEGYSVSREKKESFPLTVTSAQKNPTAFYLCASSIRNYGGEQFFGPGTRLTVL.